Below are 24 T cell receptor beta chains sequenced from a single sample in a study of intratumoral heterogeneity in liver cancer. Each tumour sample represents a distinct, spatially separated region of the hepatocellular carcinoma nodule. TCRdb keeps only in-frame clones here, not all; method: immunoSEQ multiplex PCR. The table lists thousands of clones, roughly 45% of them singletons. Here the sequenced sample was tumor tissue, taken before any cancer treatment. The receptors derive from a man aged 65 to 85 with hepatocellular carcinoma.

The CDR3 is CAISERRPGELFF. The CDR3 bases are TGTGCCATCAGTGAAAGACGACCTGGGGAGCTGTTTTTT. This rearrangement joins TRBV10-3 to TRBJ2-2; the D is unclear. Trimming cost V 3 bases and J 8 bases, with 10 bases left between them. The CDR3 extends over 13 amino acids. The germline gives CDR1 ENHRY, CDR2 SYGVKD.

The chain recombines TRBV29-1 with TRBJ1-1; 8 bases are shared with TRBD1. Germline V gene data show CDR1 as SQVTM and CDR2 as ANQGSEA. V dropped 6 bases and J dropped 3; count of bases not matched to a gene: 6. There are 13 residues in the CDR3. As DNA, the CDR3 is TGCAGCGTAACGACGACAGGGGACACTGAAGCTTTCTTT. It is translated as CSVTTTGDTEAFF.

This clone has just a few counts. The rearrangement links TRBV6-5 to TRBJ1-6; tentative D call: TRBD1 (5 bases). The CDR3 runs to 15 residues. V was cut by 2 bases and J by 3 bases, with 8 bases left in between. CDR1 and CDR2 (germline): MNHEY, SVGAGI. CDR3 coding DNA: TGTGCCAGCAGTTACGGGGGTGTCTATAATTCACCCCTCCACTTT. This encodes CASSYGGVYNSPLHF.

This clone qualifies as medium-sized (0.01 to 0.1%). This chain joins TRBV2 and TRBJ1-2, with 8 bases that match TRBD1. Trimming cost V 8 bases and J 4 bases; bases outside gene matches: 6. Germline V gene sequence: CDR1 SNHLY, CDR2 FYNNEI. CDR3 length equals 13 residues. CDR3 in amino acids: CASPWGQVYGYTF. The CDR3 region has the DNA TGTGCCAGCCCTTGGGGACAGGTCTATGGCTACACCTTC.

The chain recombines TRBV5-6 with TRBJ1-3; possible D gene TRBD1, 5 bases. The CDR3 runs 17 residues. CDR1 and CDR2 from the germline V gene are SGHDT and YYEEEE. V was pared by 1 base and J by 6 bases, with 20 bases between. The CDR3 loop reads CASSLSGSWGIENTIYF. DNA for the CDR3: TGTGCCAGCAGCTTGAGCGGCAGTTGGGGGATCGAAAACACCATATATTTT.

J is TRBJ2-3 and V is TRBV10-3; D remains ambiguous. V was cut by 9 bases and J by 2 bases, with 6 bases left in between. Germline V gene data show CDR1 as ENHRY and CDR2 as SYGVKD. The CDR3 consists of 11 residues. The CDR3 reads CAIQITDTQYF. The CDR3 DNA follows: TGTGCCATACAGATCACAGATACGCAGTATTTT.

The chain combines TRBV19 with TRBJ1-5, with D unresolved. CDR3 length: 16 residues. V was trimmed by 1 base and J by 0 bases, leaving 10 bases between them. CDR1 is LNHDA, CDR2 SQIVND, per germline (reference sequence). The CDR3 coding sequence is TGTGCCAGTAGTATAGCACGGCTCGGTAGCAATCAGCCCCAGCATTTT. This translates into CASSIARLGSNQPQHF.

V is TRBV7-9 and J is TRBJ1-1, with TRBD1 as a possible D gene (5 bases). V was trimmed by 5 bases and J by 6 bases, leaving 19 bases between them. The germline V gene encodes CDR1 SEHNR and CDR2 FQNEAQ (reference sequence). CDR3 length: 15 residues. CDR3 in amino acids: CASSPKGTAGSEAFF. The CDR3 DNA reads TGTGCCAGCAGCCCTAAAGGGACGGCAGGTTCTGAAGCTTTCTTT. Drawing the rest from reference TRBV7-9 and TRBJ1-1, the complete variable domain is DTGVSQNPRHKITKRGQNVTFRCDPISEHNRLYWYRQTLGQGPEFLTYFQNEAQLEKSRLLSDRFSAERPKGSFSTLEIQRTEQGDSAMYLCASSPKGTAGSEAFFGQGTRLTVV.

The genes are TRBV6-5 and TRBJ1-2; D unclear. The CDR3 extends over 12 amino acids. Deletions cut 6 bases from V and 2 bases from J, with 7 bases between. CDR1 and CDR2 from the germline V gene are MNHEY and SVGAGI. CDR3 bases: TGTGCCAGCAGAAGGGTCAACTATGGCTACACCTTC. Residues: CASRRVNYGYTF.

This clone came up a few times. The chain has TRBV6-6 and TRBJ1-1, with 7 bases fitting TRBD1. Trimming at V came to 6 bases and at J to 11 bases, leaving 9 bases not matched to a gene. Germline V gene data show CDR1 as MNHNY and CDR2 as SVGAGI (reference sequence). The CDR3 totals 12 residues. This chain's CDR3 is CASSPPDRAAFF. CDR3 bases: TGTGCCAGCAGCCCCCCCGACAGGGCGGCTTTCTTT.

The genes are TRBV4-2 and TRBJ1-4; TRBD1 is a possible D gene (5 bases). Trimming removed 3 bases from V and 0 bases from J, with 8 bases in between. The CDR3 sequence is 15 residues long. The germline CDR1 and CDR2 sequences are LGHNA and YNFKEQ. CDR3 residues: CASSQDTATNEKLFF. The CDR3 region has the DNA TGTGCCAGCAGCCAGGACACTGCAACTAATGAAAAACTGTTTTTT.

By proportion, this clone is medium-sized. This chain connects TRBV6-2 or TRBV6-3 to TRBJ1-1, with 8 bases aligning to TRBD1. The CDR3 loop spans 14 amino acids. Germline CDR1 reads MNHEY; CDR2 reads SVGEGT. V dropped 2 bases and J dropped 4; count of bases not matched to a gene: 3. The CDR3, as DNA: TGTGCCAGCAGTTACCAGGGGGCGGTCACTGAAGCTTTCTTT. It translates to CASSYQGAVTEAFF.

This chain connects TRBV9 to TRBJ2-2, with a weak D call TRBD1 (6 bases). The CDR3 contains 14 residues. V lost 4 bases to trimming and J lost 3 bases, with 10 bases between them. The germline V gene has CDR1 SGDLS and CDR2 YYNGEE. This chain's CDR3 is CASSLGGYTGELFF. Written as DNA, the CDR3 is TGTGCCAGCAGCCTAGGGGGATACACCGGGGAGCTGTTTTTT. Full variable domain (missing parts from reference TRBV9 and TRBJ2-2): DSGVTQTPKHLITATGQRVTLRCSPRSGDLSVYWYQQSLDQGLQFLIQYYNGEERAKGNILERFSAQQFPDLHSELNLSSLELGDSALYFCASSLGGYTGELFFGEGSRLTVL.

The chain is built from TRBV5-1 and TRBJ2-7; TRBD2 is a possible D gene (7 bases). The CDR3 is 14 amino acids. Trimming cost V 0 bases and J 6 bases, with 13 bases left between them. Germline V gene data show CDR1 as SGHRS and CDR2 as YFSETQ. The CDR3: CASSLVGGAPEQYF. The DNA of the CDR3 is TGCGCCAGCAGCTTGGTGGGGGGGGCCCCCGAGCAGTACTTC.

This clone was seen only a few times. This chain connects TRBV4-3 to TRBJ2-3, with 8 bases identical to TRBD2. V shed 6 bases and J 2 bases; nucleotides not matched to a gene: 7. Germline V CDR1 and CDR2: LGHNA, YSLEER. The CDR3 length is 15 residues. The CDR3 here is CASSRSGATTDTQYF. CDR3 nucleotides: TGCGCCAGCAGTCGTAGCGGGGCTACCACAGATACGCAGTATTTT.

The V gene is TRBV28, the J gene TRBJ1-2; D unclear. With 3 bases removed from V and 5 bases from J, the gap between germline ends came to 7 bases. Looked up from germline, CDR1 is MDHEN and CDR2 is SYDVKM. This CDR3 has 12 amino acids. The CDR3 sequence is CASSLTVYGYTF. The CDR3 bases are TGTGCCAGCAGTTTGACGGTATATGGCTACACCTTC.

This clone is medium-sized. This rearrangement joins TRBV29-1 to TRBJ2-7; D is uncertain. This CDR3 is built from 11 residues. V lost 7 bases and J lost 1, with 8 bases in between. Per the germline V gene, CDR1 is SQVTM and CDR2 is ANQGSEA. The CDR3 loop reads CSAFESYEQYF. The CDR3 DNA reads TGCAGCGCCTTTGAGTCCTACGAGCAGTACTTC.

There are a few counts of this clone. The CDR3 DNA is TGTGCCAGCAGTTCTATCGGACTTATTCGGGAAAAACTGTTTTTT. This sequence encodes CASSSIGLIREKLFF. The gene calls are TRBV6-2 or TRBV6-3 and TRBJ1-4; no firm D call. The V end was cut by 4 bases, the J end by 8 bases, with 17 bases between. The CDR3 contains 15 residues. Germline V gives CDR1 MNHEY, CDR2 SVGEGT.

The V gene is TRBV28, the J gene TRBJ2-2; the D gene is possibly TRBD1 (6 bases). Germline V gene data show CDR1 as MDHEN and CDR2 as SYDVKM. The CDR3 consists of 15 residues. V was cut by 5 bases and J by 1 base, with 11 bases left in between. CDR3 DNA: TGTGCCAGCAGTCCCGGGACAATGAACACCGGGGAGCTGTTTTTT. Translated: CASSPGTMNTGELFF.

The chain uses TRBV7-9 and TRBJ2-5; 7 bases fit TRBD1. This CDR3 contains 15 residues. V dropped 5 bases and J dropped 2; count of bases not matched to a gene: 8. Germline V lookup: CDR1 SEHNR, CDR2 FQNEAQ (reference sequence). CDR3: CASSPGDSKQETQYF. Written as DNA, the CDR3 is TGTGCCAGCAGCCCTGGGGACAGCAAACAAGAGACCCAGTACTTC.

By sample fraction, this clone is medium-sized. The rearrangement uses TRBV29-1 and TRBJ2-7; D is possibly TRBD2 (5 bases). The CDR3 runs to 12 residues. Trimming removed 4 bases from V and 7 bases from J, with 14 bases in between. The germline gives CDR1 SQVTM, CDR2 ANQGSEA. This CDR3 is CSVVEVIGEQYF. The CDR3 nucleotides read TGCAGCGTTGTGGAGGTGATTGGGGAGCAGTACTTC.

The chain's CDR3 is CASSQHFGTVYNEQFF. The CDR3 DNA follows: TGTGCCAGCAGCCAACACTTCGGGACAGTTTACAATGAGCAGTTCTTC. The chain uses TRBV4-2 and TRBJ2-1, with TRBD1 matching 7 bases. V shed 2 bases, J shed 4 bases, and the junction held 8 bases outside the gene matches. The CDR3 is 16 amino acids. From germline, CDR1 is LGHNA and CDR2 YNFKEQ.

Concerning this clone: A read error may produce the germline difference seen at one junction end. This rearrangement joins TRBV11-2 to TRBJ2-6; TRBD2 agrees at 8 bases. Per the germline V gene, CDR1 is SGHAT and CDR2 is FQNNGV. This CDR3 region has 18 residues. The CDR3: CASRLGGRGAGGANVLTF. The CDR3 DNA is TGTGCCAGCCGCTTAGGCGGGCGGGGGGCAGGGGGGGCCAACGTCCTGACTTTC. The full variable domain, with the rest looked up from reference TRBV11-2 and TRBJ2-6, is EAGVAQSPRYKIIEKRQSVAFWCNPISGHATLYWYQQILGQGPKLLIQFQNNGVVDDSQLPKDRFSAERLKGVDSTLKIQPAKLEDSAVYLCASRLGGRGAGGANVLTFGAGSRLTVL.

The chain employs TRBV3-1 (or the pseudogene TRBV3-2) and TRBJ2-3; 9 positions agree with TRBD2. V lost 8 bases to trimming and J lost 2 bases; unmatched junction nucleotides: 5. CDR1 and CDR2 (germline): LGHDT, YNNKEL (reference sequence). The CDR3 runs to 14 residues. DNA for the CDR3: TGTGCCAGCTCGCTAGCGGGGACCACAGATACGCAGTATTTT. It translates to CASSLAGTTDTQYF.